Included here is one T cell receptor (beta chain) sequence, with context. What it binds is unknown. Libraries were prepared by immunoSEQ multiplex PCR; TCRdb keeps only in-frame clonotypes and omits some of them. The table includes about 340,000 clones, about 93% detected once. This entry comes from a study of brain T cells in children with intractable seizures. The CDR3 covers 15 residues. The germline V and J ends were trimmed by 1 base and 2 bases, with 12 bases remaining between them. The germline gives CDR1 MGHRA, CDR2 YSYEKL. The time point denotes: blood from clinic visit 5 months post-surgery; TSC patient then seizure free. Surgery cases with the highest brain T cell transcript signatures were chosen for sequencing. Study results and caveats: Only CDR3 sequence similarity suggested viral specificity, without known HCMV serostatus. Clones missing pre-surgery may reflect undersampling of that blood sample.

V gene TRBV4-1 combines with J gene TRBJ2-7, with unresolved D. This clonotype was sampled from a boy in the first two years of life with tuberous sclerosis and intractable seizures. The sample here was peripheral blood, taken 4 to 5 months after surgery. CDR3 loop: CASSQGSGPTYEQYF. Here the CDR3 DNA reads TGCGCCAGCAGCCAAGGTTCAGGACCAACCTACGAGCAGTACTTC.